This TCR beta chain was profiled in a study of control samples from healthy donors and cancer patients. Germline CDR1 and CDR2: SEHNR and FQNEAQ (reference sequence). Trimming took 3 bases from V and 8 from J, leaving 13 bases between them. The CDR3 spans 14 residues. Some clones are missing from TCRdb's copy, which holds only in-frame ones; the method was immunoSEQ multiplex PCR. This table holds approximately 150,000 clones, 85% to 95% found once. The specimen sequenced was blood. This TCR came from a woman between 18 and 30 years old in good health. The rearrangement joins TRBV7-9 to TRBJ1-4; D unclear. The CDR3, as DNA: TGTGCCAGCAGCTTGGGCGGTGGCGCCGAAAAACTGTTTTTT. This gives the protein CASSLGGGAEKLFF.